The T cell receptor beta chain described here comes from a study of graft-versus-host responses after intestinal transplantation. Study-level background: Transplants were multivisceral, liver-intestinal, or isolated intestinal. Whole-study findings and limits: Early after transplant, HvG clones declined as circulating GvH clones peaked. Graft-donor T cell macrochimerism coincided with high graft-versus-host to host-versus-graft clonal ratios in allografts.

Processing was applied to graft tissue in order to liberate intraepithelial and lamina propria lymphocytes. The CDR3 length is 12 residues. Trimming removed 6 bases at V and 5 bases at J, with 10 bases between. Germline V CDR1 and CDR2: MNHEY, SVGAGI. The assay was immunoSEQ multiplex PCR, and TCRdb's table has in-frame clones only and misses some. The sample consists of 60,000 to 70,000 clones, about nine tenths of them appearing once. Comments on this clone: The antigen is not known. Other DNA sequences in the sample encode the same CDR3.

The sequencing used ileum tissue, collected less than 400 days after transplant. The receptor was isolated from a human patient who received an intestinal transplant, so some T cells may come from the graft donor. V and J are TRBV6-5 and TRBJ1-1, with a weak D call TRBD1 (6 bases). DNA of the CDR3: TGTGCCAGCAGCCGAGGGGGGACTGAAGCTTTCTTT. It translates to CASSRGGTEAFF.